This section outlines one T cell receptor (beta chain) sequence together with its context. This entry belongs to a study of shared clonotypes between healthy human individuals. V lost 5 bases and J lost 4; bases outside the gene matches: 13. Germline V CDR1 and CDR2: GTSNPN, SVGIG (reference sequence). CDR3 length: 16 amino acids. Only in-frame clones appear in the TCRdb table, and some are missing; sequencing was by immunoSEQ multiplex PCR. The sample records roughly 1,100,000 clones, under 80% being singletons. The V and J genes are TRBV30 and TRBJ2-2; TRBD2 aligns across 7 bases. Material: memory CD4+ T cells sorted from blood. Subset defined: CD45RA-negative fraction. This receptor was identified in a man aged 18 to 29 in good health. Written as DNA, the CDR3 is TGTGCCTGGGCCCGTCGGACTAGTGGAAGCACCGGGGAGCTGTTTTTT. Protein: CAWARRTSGSTGELFF.